This T cell receptor beta chain was recorded in a study of T cells expressing NK-cell markers. Study background: The TCR beta repertoires originated in sorted CD3+CD56+NKG2C+, CD3+CD56+NKG2C- and CD3+CD56-NKG2C+ T cells. Out of eight donors sequenced, seven tested HCMV-seropositive and the remaining one seronegative.

TCRdb reanalyzed the 5' RACE reads, giving one entry per CDR3 protein sequence and no DNA. The table lists about 460,000 distinct CDR3 sequences. With respect to this clonotype: Its antigen remains unidentified.

This CDR3 is built from 14 residues. From germline, CDR1 is SGHRS and CDR2 YFSETQ. Findings and caveats of the study: Also leading the CD3+CD56-NKG2C+ fraction in a few donors were these clonotypes.

The source of this sequence is a woman aged 45-59 years in good health. This sequence joins TRBV5-1 and TRBJ2-7; lacking DNA, the TRBD1 call made by TCRdb goes unchecked. The material sequenced was blood T cells: a sorted CD56 or NKG2C T cell subset, CD4+ or CD8+ T cells, or bulk PBMC T cells (not recorded which). CDR3 loop: CASSYSRDRYEQYF.